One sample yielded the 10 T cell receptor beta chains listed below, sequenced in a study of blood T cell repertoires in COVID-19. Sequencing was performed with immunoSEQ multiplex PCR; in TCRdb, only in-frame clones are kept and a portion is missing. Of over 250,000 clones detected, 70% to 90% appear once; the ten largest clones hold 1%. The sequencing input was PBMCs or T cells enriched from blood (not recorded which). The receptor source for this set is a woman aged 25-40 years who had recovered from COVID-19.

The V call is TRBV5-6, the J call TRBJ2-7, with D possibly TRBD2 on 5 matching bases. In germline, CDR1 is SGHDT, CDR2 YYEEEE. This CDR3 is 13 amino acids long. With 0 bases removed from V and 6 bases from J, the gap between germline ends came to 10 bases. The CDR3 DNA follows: TGTGCCAGCAGCTTGGGCGGGCGGAGCGAGCAGTACTTC. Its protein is CASSLGGRSEQYF.

In DNA, the CDR3 is TGTGCCAGCTCTCCTGTGACCCCGGGGAACTCTGGAAACACCATATATTTT. It encodes CASSPVTPGNSGNTIYF. V is TRBV18 and J is TRBJ1-3; unclear D gene. V was clipped by 6 bases and J by 0 bases, with 18 bases between them. The CDR3 totals 17 residues. CDR1 and CDR2 from the germline V gene are KGHSH and LQKENI.

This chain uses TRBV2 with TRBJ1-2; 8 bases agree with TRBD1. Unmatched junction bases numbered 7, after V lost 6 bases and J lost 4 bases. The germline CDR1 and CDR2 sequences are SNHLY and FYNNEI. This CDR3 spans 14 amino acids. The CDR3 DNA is TGTGCCAGCAGGGGGGACAGGAGAAGCTATGGCTACACCTTC. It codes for CASRGDRRSYGYTF.

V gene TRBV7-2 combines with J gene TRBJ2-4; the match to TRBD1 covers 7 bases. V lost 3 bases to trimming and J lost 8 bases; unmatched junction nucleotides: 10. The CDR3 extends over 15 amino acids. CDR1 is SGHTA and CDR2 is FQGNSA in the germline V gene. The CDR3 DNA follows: TGTGCCAGCAGCTTGAAAGACAGGGCATCCCACATTCAGTACTTC. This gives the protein CASSLKDRASHIQYF.

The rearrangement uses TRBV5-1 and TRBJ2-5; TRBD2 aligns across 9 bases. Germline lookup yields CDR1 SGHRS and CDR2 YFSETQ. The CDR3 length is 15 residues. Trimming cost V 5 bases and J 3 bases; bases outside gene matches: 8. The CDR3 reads CASRPETSGKETQYF. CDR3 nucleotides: TGCGCCAGCAGACCGGAGACTAGCGGCAAAGAGACCCAGTACTTC.

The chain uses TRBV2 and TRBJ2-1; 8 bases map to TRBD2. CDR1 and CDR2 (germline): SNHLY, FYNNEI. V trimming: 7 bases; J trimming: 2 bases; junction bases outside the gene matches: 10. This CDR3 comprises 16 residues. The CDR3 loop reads CASTSNGLAAYNEQFF. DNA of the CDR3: TGTGCCAGCACTTCGAACGGACTAGCAGCCTACAATGAGCAGTTCTTC. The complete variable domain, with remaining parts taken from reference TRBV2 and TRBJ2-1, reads EPEVTQTPSHQVTQMGQEVILRCVPISNHLYFYWYRQILGQKVEFLVSFYNNEISEKSEIFDDQFSVERPDGSNFTLKIRSTKLEDSAMYFCASTSNGLAAYNEQFFGPGTRLTVL.

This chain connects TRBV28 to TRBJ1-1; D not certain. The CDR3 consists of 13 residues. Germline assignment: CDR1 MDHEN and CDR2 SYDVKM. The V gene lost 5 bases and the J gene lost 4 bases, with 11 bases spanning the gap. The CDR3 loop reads CASSEQVATEAFF. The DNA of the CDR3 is TGTGCCAGCAGTGAGCAGGTGGCCACTGAAGCTTTCTTT.

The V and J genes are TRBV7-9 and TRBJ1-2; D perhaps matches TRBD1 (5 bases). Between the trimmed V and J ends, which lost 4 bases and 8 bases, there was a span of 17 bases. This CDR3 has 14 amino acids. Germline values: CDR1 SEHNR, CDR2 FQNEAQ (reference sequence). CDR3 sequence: CASSSLGPLGGYTF. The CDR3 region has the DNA TGTGCCAGCAGCTCCTTGGGGCCTTTGGGGGGCTACACCTTC.

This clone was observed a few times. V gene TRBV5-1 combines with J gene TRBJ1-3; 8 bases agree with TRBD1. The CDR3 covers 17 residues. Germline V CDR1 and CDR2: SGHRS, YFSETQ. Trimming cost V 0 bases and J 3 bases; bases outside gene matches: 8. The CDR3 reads CASSLGLAGGLGNTIYF. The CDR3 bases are TGCGCCAGCAGCTTGGGTCTGGCAGGGGGCCTTGGAAACACCATATATTTT.

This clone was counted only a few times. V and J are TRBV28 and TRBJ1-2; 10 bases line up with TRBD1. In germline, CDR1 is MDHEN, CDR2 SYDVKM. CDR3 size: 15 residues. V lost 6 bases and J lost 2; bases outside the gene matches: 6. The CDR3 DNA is TGTGCCAGCAGAACTCCGGGACAGGGGAACTATGGCTACACCTTC. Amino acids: CASRTPGQGNYGYTF.